A single T cell receptor beta chain is shown here with its context. The antigen is not known. The sequencing template was cDNA reverse transcribed from extracted RNA. The assay was immunoSEQ multiplex PCR, and TCRdb's table has in-frame clones only and misses some. This table holds around 270,000 clones, about 62% found once. This record comes from a study of CD8+ T cells in alopecia areata. Notes on the study in general: Tofacitinib significantly reduced both scalp clonality and expanded CD8+ clones among the top 100. Higher clonality was seen in lesional scalp than in normal scalp, especially in alopecia totalis/universalis. In scalp and blood during tofacitinib, many expanded lesional clones persisted.

Treatment given: oral pan-JAK inhibitor, 5-10 mg twice daily. The germline CDR1 and CDR2 sequences are SEHNR and FQNEAQ (reference sequence). V lost 8 bases, J lost 4 bases, and 7 bases stayed unmatched. The CDR3 consists of 13 residues. The material sequenced was CD4+ T cells sorted from blood, taken at week 24, from a patient treated with tofacitinib. The chain combines TRBV7-9 with TRBJ2-7; TRBD1 aligns across 8 bases. This receptor was obtained from a human donor with alopecia areata. This CDR3 is CASATGVGYEQYF. The DNA of the CDR3 is TGTGCCAGCGCGACAGGGGTTGGATACGAGCAGTACTTC. Complete variable domain (other parts from reference TRBV7-9 and TRBJ2-7): DTGVSQNPRHKITKRGQNVTFRCDPISEHNRLYWYRQTLGQGPEFLTYFQNEAQLEKSRLLSDRFSAERPKGSFSTLEIQRTEQGDSAMYLCASATGVGYEQYFGPGTRLTVT.